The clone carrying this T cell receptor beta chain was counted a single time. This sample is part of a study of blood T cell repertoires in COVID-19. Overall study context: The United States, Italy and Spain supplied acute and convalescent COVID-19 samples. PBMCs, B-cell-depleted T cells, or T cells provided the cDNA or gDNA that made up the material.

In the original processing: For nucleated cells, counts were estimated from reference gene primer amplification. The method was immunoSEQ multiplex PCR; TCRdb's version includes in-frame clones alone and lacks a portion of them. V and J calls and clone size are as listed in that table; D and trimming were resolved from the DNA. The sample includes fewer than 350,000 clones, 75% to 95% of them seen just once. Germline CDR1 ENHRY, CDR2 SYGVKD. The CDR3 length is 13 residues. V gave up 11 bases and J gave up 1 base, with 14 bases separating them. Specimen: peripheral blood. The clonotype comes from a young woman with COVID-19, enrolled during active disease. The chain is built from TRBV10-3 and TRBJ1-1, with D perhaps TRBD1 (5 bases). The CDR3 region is CAVKRGPNTEAFF. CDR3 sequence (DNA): TGTGCCGTAAAGCGGGGACCGAACACTGAAGCTTTCTTT.